The clone carrying this TCR beta chain was detected a few times. As yet, its antigen is unknown. The PCR used 60 Vbeta and 13 Jbeta primers. The assay was immunoSEQ multiplex PCR, and TCRdb's table has in-frame clones only and misses some. The sample shows 80,000 or so clones, approximately 57% of them seen only once. These data come from a study of cytomegalovirus exposure and HLA in healthy donors. After removal of 6 bases from V and 6 bases from J, the junction contained 9 bases not matched to a gene. CDR3 size: 15 residues. Germline loops: CDR1 WNHNN, CDR2 SYGVQD (reference sequence). Notes on the study in general: Diagnosis of cytomegalovirus status made by the classifier reportedly showed high specificity and sensitivity. One variant, a missense change in DCLRE1C, was linked in a later analysis to TCR beta V- and J-gene trimming.

Sequenced sample: PBMCs. The V call is TRBV10-1, the J call TRBJ1-1, with TRBD1 matching over 11 bases. This receptor was identified in a man aged 25 to 40 in good health and CMV-seropositive. The CDR3 DNA reads as TGCGCCAGCAGACGGACAGGGGGCCTGAGGGCTGAAGCTTTCTTT. This codes for CASRRTGGLRAEAFF.